These 31 T cell receptor beta chains originate from one sample sequenced in a study of blood T cell repertoires in COVID-19. Method: immunoSEQ multiplex PCR; TCRdb's copy keeps in-frame clones and lacks some. Counted here are 100,000 to 110,000 clones, roughly 90% occurring once; the ten biggest clones make up roughly 2.1%. Sequencing input: peripheral blood. These receptor sequences come from a man in his fifties with active COVID-19.

The chain carries TRBV19 and TRBJ2-2; 7 positions match TRBD1. The germline CDR1 and CDR2 sequences are LNHDA and SQIVND (reference sequence). The CDR3 runs to 16 residues. V dropped 5 bases and J dropped 1; count of bases not matched to a gene: 7. The CDR3 DNA sequence: TGTGCCAGTAGTGGTACCGGGACAGTGAACACCGGGGAGCTGTTTTTT. Encoded protein: CASSGTGTVNTGELFF.

V and J are TRBV7-2 and TRBJ2-4; possibly TRBD1 for D (5 bases). The V gene's germline CDR1 is SGHTA and CDR2 FQGNSA. CDR3 length: 15 amino acids. Deletions cut 4 bases from V and 3 bases from J, with 13 bases between. CDR3 nucleotides: TGTGCCAGCAGCTATGCAGGGATGGGCAAAAACATTCAGTACTTC. It specifies CASSYAGMGKNIQYF.

This rearrangement joins TRBV29-1 to TRBJ2-2; the match to TRBD1 covers 8 bases. V was pared by 4 bases and J by 5 bases, with 6 bases of the junction left unmatched. CDR1 is SQVTM, CDR2 ANQGSEA, per germline. This CDR3 spans 14 amino acids. This CDR3 is CSVVRQGATGELFF. CDR3 nucleotides: TGCAGCGTTGTTAGGCAGGGGGCGACCGGGGAGCTGTTTTTT.

This clone has a handful of counts. The rearrangement uses TRBV11-2 and TRBJ2-7; perhaps TRBD1 as D (5 bases). The germline gives CDR1 SGHAT, CDR2 FQNNGV. The CDR3 loop spans 12 amino acids. V dropped 5 bases and J dropped 3 bases, with 8 bases sitting between them. The CDR3 is CASSVDSYEQYF. The CDR3 DNA follows: TGTGCCAGCAGCGTTGACAGCTACGAGCAGTACTTC.

The rearrangement joins TRBV6-1 to TRBJ2-3; 10 bases are a match to TRBD2. The CDR3 spans 14 residues. The germline V gene encodes CDR1 MNHNS and CDR2 SASEGT. The trim removed 4 bases at V and 4 bases at J, leaving 2 bases unmatched. CDR3 DNA: TGTGCCAGCAGTGGAGCGGGGGGGCCAGATACGCAGTATTTT. It specifies CASSGAGGPDTQYF.

This clone was observed once. V usage is TRBV11-2 and J usage is TRBJ2-3, with 9 bases that match TRBD2. Per the germline V gene, CDR1 is SGHAT and CDR2 is FQNNGV. This CDR3 is 17 amino acids long. V was clipped by 1 base and J by 1 base; unmatched bases: 6. The CDR3 DNA reads as TGTGCCAGCAGCTTAGCACTGGGACTAGCTGGCACAGATACGCAGTATTTT. Translation gives CASSLALGLAGTDTQYF.

The rearrangement links TRBV4-1 to TRBJ2-3, with D perhaps matching TRBD2 (5 bases). Germline lookup yields CDR1 MGHRA and CDR2 YSYEKL. The CDR3 loop spans 15 amino acids. Trimming shortened V by 0 bases and J by 8 bases, and 15 bases separated the two germline ends. The CDR3 DNA sequence: TGCGCCAGCAGCCAAGATTCCCTACTAGAGAGTACGCAGTATTTT. Translated, it gives CASSQDSLLESTQYF.

In its sample, this clone was seen once. The rearrangement links TRBV2 to TRBJ2-3; 12 bases align to TRBD2. With 6 bases clipped from V and 3 bases from J, the junction kept 7 bases outside the gene matches. CDR3 length equals 16 residues. Germline V gives CDR1 SNHLY, CDR2 FYNNEI. CDR3 in amino acids: CASSLGLAGITDTQYF. CDR3 nucleotides: TGTGCCAGCAGCCTAGGACTAGCGGGAATAACAGATACGCAGTATTTT. Full variable domain (remainder filled in from reference TRBV2 and TRBJ2-3): EPEVTQTPSHQVTQMGQEVILRCVPISNHLYFYWYRQILGQKVEFLVSFYNNEISEKSEIFDDQFSVERPDGSNFTLKIRSTKLEDSAMYFCASSLGLAGITDTQYFGPGTRLTVL.

The rearrangement uses TRBV19 and TRBJ1-5; D is perhaps TRBD1 (6 bases). This CDR3 is built from 18 residues. Germline V gene data show CDR1 as LNHDA and CDR2 as SQIVND (reference sequence). Trimming shortened V by 5 bases and J by 4 bases, and 24 bases separated the two germline ends. The CDR3 DNA is TGTGCCAGTAGTTACCAAACGGCAGGGGCTTATTCGAATCAGCCCCAGCATTTT. Translated: CASSYQTAGAYSNQPQHF.

V usage is TRBV5-5 and J usage is TRBJ2-7, with D possibly being TRBD2 (6 bases). Germline V CDR1 and CDR2: SGHKS, YYEKEE (reference sequence). V was trimmed by 0 bases and J by 1 base, leaving 14 bases between them. CDR3 length: 16 amino acids. The CDR3 loop reads CASSLDSGASSYEQYF. The CDR3 DNA is TGTGCCAGCAGCTTGGATTCGGGAGCTTCTTCCTACGAGCAGTACTTC.

This chain connects TRBV2 to TRBJ2-5; 10 bases are a match to TRBD2. With 6 bases clipped from V and 5 bases from J, the junction kept 6 bases outside the gene matches. The germline V gene encodes CDR1 SNHLY and CDR2 FYNNEI. CDR3 length equals 14 residues. Here the CDR3 reads CASSATSGVETQYF. The CDR3 DNA is TGTGCCAGCAGCGCAACTAGCGGGGTGGAGACCCAGTACTTC.

V usage is TRBV13 and J usage is TRBJ2-2; 8 bases line up with TRBD1. The CDR3 has 15 residues. With 4 bases clipped from V and 5 bases from J, the junction kept 6 bases outside the gene matches. Germline CDR1 PRHDT, CDR2 FYEKMQ (reference sequence). CDR3 coding DNA: TGTGCCAGCAGCTCCGGACAGGGCGGGACCGGGGAGCTGTTTTTT. This codes for CASSSGQGGTGELFF.

V usage is TRBV4-1 and J usage is TRBJ2-7, with 8 bases matching TRBD1. CDR1 MGHRA and CDR2 YSYEKL come from the germline V gene. V shed 1 base, J shed 6 bases, and the junction held 2 bases outside the gene matches. This CDR3 has 13 amino acids. The CDR3 sequence: CASSQGQGREQYV. The CDR3 bases are TGCGCCAGCAGCCAAGGACAGGGGCGCGAGCAGTACGTC.

The V gene is TRBV4-1, the J gene TRBJ2-5; D unresolved. This CDR3 spans 15 amino acids. Germline V lookup: CDR1 MGHRA, CDR2 YSYEKL. V lost 0 bases and J lost 5, with 13 bases in between. The CDR3 region has the DNA TGCGCCAGCAGCCAAGATCTGGGCAGCCGGGAGACCCAGTACTTC. It specifies CASSQDLGSRETQYF.

The table lists this clone with a count of one. CDR3 amino acids: CASNDRGTNLNEQFF. In nucleotides, the CDR3 is TGTGCCAGCAACGACAGGGGCACGAATCTCAATGAGCAGTTCTTC. J is TRBJ2-1 and V is TRBV6-5; TRBD1 aligns across 8 bases. V lost 7 bases to trimming and J lost 6 bases; unmatched junction nucleotides: 11. Germline-derived CDR1 and CDR2 are MNHEY and SVGAGI. The CDR3 is 15 residues long.

The J gene is TRBJ2-5, the V gene TRBV14; TRBD1 matches at 8 bases. The CDR3 is made up of 14 amino acids. The germline gives CDR1 SGHDN, CDR2 FVKESK. With V trimmed by 4 bases and J by 5 bases, 6 bases remained unmatched. CDR3 amino acids: CASSPMTGEETQYF. Here the CDR3 DNA reads TGTGCCAGCAGCCCGATGACAGGGGAGGAGACCCAGTACTTC.

A single count supports this clone. The chain employs TRBV6-5 and TRBJ1-2; D remains unclear. This CDR3 contains 13 residues. Trimming shortened V by 9 bases and J by 4 bases, and 15 bases separated the two germline ends. Germline-derived CDR1 and CDR2 are MNHEY and SVGAGI. DNA of the CDR3: TGTGCCAGTACGAGGGTAGGGCGCTATGGCTACACCTTC. Its translation: CASTRVGRYGYTF.

The chain joins TRBV21-1 to TRBJ1-5; TRBD1 reflects the table's D call only, with no check against the DNA. TRBV21-1 is listed as a pseudogene. This CDR3 is built from 17 residues. CDR3 in DNA: TGTGCCAGCAGCCCCATGGACAGGGAGCGGTTCAATCAGCCCCAGCATTTT. It yields the protein CASSPMDRERFNQPQHF.

V gene TRBV28 combines with J gene TRBJ2-6; 8 bases agree with TRBD2. Germline CDR1 is MDHEN and CDR2 is SYDVKM. The junction had 9 bases not matched to a gene; V was cut back by 5 bases and J by 0 bases. The CDR3 sequence is 18 residues long. The CDR3 sequence: CASSPPPGGDSGANVLTF. As DNA, the CDR3 is TGTGCCAGCAGTCCACCGCCGGGGGGGGACTCTGGGGCCAACGTCCTGACTTTC.

V and J are TRBV11-3 and TRBJ2-2, with 8 positions matching TRBD2. After removal of 5 bases from V and 0 bases from J, the junction contained 5 bases not matched to a gene. CDR3 length: 16 residues. Germline assignment: CDR1 SGHNT and CDR2 YENEEA. CDR3 amino acids: CASSPGGLANTGELFF. The CDR3 nucleotides read TGTGCCAGCAGCCCCGGGGGACTAGCGAACACCGGGGAGCTGTTTTTT.

The V and J genes are TRBV27 and TRBJ2-1; 9 nucleotides align to TRBD2. With 2 bases clipped from V and 7 bases from J, the junction kept 12 bases outside the gene matches. This CDR3 spans 17 amino acids. Germline V gene data show CDR1 as MNHEY and CDR2 as SMNVEV (reference sequence). CDR3 nucleotides: TGTGCCAGCAGTTTACTGGCTAGCGGGGAGGTGGGTAATGAGCAGTTCTTC. This gives the protein CASSLLASGEVGNEQFF.

The chain uses TRBV19 and TRBJ1-2, with 7 bases fitting TRBD1. V trimming: 5 bases; J trimming: 4 bases; junction bases outside the gene matches: 7. Germline values: CDR1 LNHDA, CDR2 SQIVND (reference sequence). This CDR3 is 14 amino acids long. CDR3: CASSSDRDSYGYTF. The CDR3 nucleotides are TGTGCCAGTAGTTCTGACAGGGATTCCTATGGCTACACCTTC.

This clone was seen once. The chain links TRBV6-5 to TRBJ2-1; D perhaps matches TRBD2 (6 bases). CDR3 size: 15 residues. The V end lost 2 bases, the J end lost 2 bases, and 10 bases lay between the germline ends. CDR1 and CDR2 from the germline V gene are MNHEY and SVGAGI. CDR3 bases: TGTGCCAGCAGTTACGTGGCGGGACCCTACAATGAGCAGTTCTTC. Residues: CASSYVAGPYNEQFF.

The J gene is TRBJ2-7, the V gene TRBV6-5, with 10 bases matching TRBD2. Germline V gene data show CDR1 as MNHEY and CDR2 as SVGAGI. This CDR3 has 16 amino acids. Unmatched junction bases numbered 8, after V lost 2 bases and J lost 4 bases. CDR3 sequence: CASSYDSGGAGYEQYF. The CDR3 DNA follows: TGTGCCAGCAGTTACGACAGCGGGGGGGCTGGTTACGAGCAGTACTTC.

The rearrangement links TRBV27 to TRBJ2-1; 9 bases map to TRBD1. The CDR3 spans 14 residues. Germline V lookup: CDR1 MNHEY, CDR2 SMNVEV (reference sequence). The trim removed 6 bases at V and 7 bases at J, leaving 7 bases unmatched. The CDR3: CASRGRQGGNEQFF. CDR3 DNA: TGTGCCAGCAGAGGGAGACAGGGGGGTAATGAGCAGTTCTTC.

CDR3: CASSPNTDTQYF. The CDR3 DNA reads as TGCGCCAGCAGCCCCAACACAGATACGCAGTATTTT. The rearrangement joins TRBV5-1 to TRBJ2-3; D is uncertain. The CDR3 has 12 residues. V gave up 4 bases and J gave up 2 bases, with 5 bases separating them. Germline assignment: CDR1 SGHRS and CDR2 YFSETQ.

The rearrangement links TRBV19 to TRBJ1-5, with 10 bases identical to TRBD1. Trimming cost V 3 bases and J 5 bases; bases outside gene matches: 16. The CDR3 totals 19 residues. Germline V gene data show CDR1 as LNHDA and CDR2 as SQIVND (reference sequence). CDR3 sequence reads: CASSIRRDRGKWGYQPQHF. The CDR3 nucleotides are TGTGCCAGTAGTATTAGGCGGGACAGGGGAAAATGGGGATATCAGCCCCAGCATTTT.

The rearrangement uses TRBV19 and TRBJ1-5, with 7 bases that match TRBD1. J gave up 0 bases and V 6 bases, and 2 bases lay outside the gene matches. The CDR3 totals 14 residues. CDR1 LNHDA and CDR2 SQIVND come from the germline V gene (reference sequence). The CDR3 loop is CASSGTASNQPQHF. DNA of the CDR3: TGTGCCAGTAGCGGGACAGCTAGCAATCAGCCCCAGCATTTT. The variable domain in full, completed from reference TRBV19 and TRBJ1-5, reads DGGITQSPKYLFRKEGQNVTLSCEQNLNHDAMYWYRQDPGQGLRLIYYSQIVNDFQKGDIAEGYSVSREKKESFPLTVTSAQKNPTAFYLCASSGTASNQPQHFGDGTRLSIL.

J is TRBJ2-3 and V is TRBV11-2, with D perhaps matching TRBD2 (6 bases). Trimming took 3 bases from V and 0 from J, leaving 13 bases between them. This CDR3 is 16 amino acids long. Germline V lookup: CDR1 SGHAT, CDR2 FQNNGV. CDR3 amino acids: CASSLGLITSTDTQYF. In DNA, the CDR3 is TGTGCCAGCAGCTTGGGACTCATTACTAGCACAGATACGCAGTATTTT.

This CDR3 reads CASSLEVVGPNSGNTIYF. The CDR3 nucleotides are TGTGCCAGCAGCTTAGAGGTCGTGGGGCCCAACTCTGGAAACACCATATATTTT. The V gene is TRBV7-2, the J gene TRBJ1-3; the D gene is possibly TRBD1 (5 bases). CDR3 length: 18 residues. Germline CDR1 reads SGHTA; CDR2 reads FQGNSA. V lost 1 base and J lost 0, with 16 bases in between.

The V gene is TRBV5-1, the J gene TRBJ1-2, with 7 nucleotides matching TRBD1. The CDR3 sequence is 16 residues long. V gave up 3 bases and J gave up 3 bases; unmatched junction bases: 11. Germline V gene sequence: CDR1 SGHRS, CDR2 YFSETQ. This CDR3 is CASSSTAGTEYYGYTF. The DNA of the CDR3 is TGCGCCAGCAGCTCGACAGCCGGGACAGAATACTATGGCTACACCTTC. Together with reference TRBV5-1 and TRBJ1-2, the CDR3 gives the full variable domain: KAGVTQTPRYLIKTRGQQVTLSCSPISGHRSVSWYQQTPGQGLQFLFEYFSETQRNKGNFPGRFSGRQFSNSRSEMNVSTLELGDSALYLCASSSTAGTEYYGYTFGSGTRLTVV.